Listed below are T cell receptor beta chains from one sample, sequenced in a study of early stage breast cancer tumors. Sequencing used immunoSEQ multiplex PCR; TCRdb keeps in-frame clones, though not all of them. The sample yields about 51,000 clones, around 78% seen once. Specimen: blood. Source of these receptors: a person aged 35-50 years with breast cancer. CDR3s include the opening cysteine and the closing phenylalanine or tryptophan.

>TRBV7-3|TRBJ2-2
CASSLNSPTGELFF
>TRBV9|TRBJ1-1
CASSVSAGMNTEAFF
>TRBV30|TRBJ2-7
CAWSRTSAQYF
>TRBV29-1|TRBJ1-1
CSVSRQGNTEAFF
>TRBV30|TRBJ1-2
CAWSQMFVGAGGYTF
>TRBV7-2|TRBJ1-5
CASSPIGVGQPQHF
>TRBV7-2|TRBJ2-7
CASSLPISYEQYF
>TRBV7-9|TRBJ1-1
CASSYDWNTEAFF
>TRBV7-9|TRBJ2-1
CASSLGVAGDDVEQFF
>TRBV7-6|TRBJ2-2
CASSLVPTGGIGELFF
>TRBV20-1|TRBJ2-3
CSTSAPSTQYF
>TRBV4-2|TRBJ1-3
CASSPLSGSSGNTIYF
>TRBV30|TRBJ1-4
CAWSPGQLNEKLFF
>TRBV5-1|TRBJ2-7
CASSPAGGAYEQYF
>TRBV5-1|TRBJ1-2
CASSLVAGTNYGYTF
>TRBV5-5|TRBJ2-7
CASSFLSGTRPYEQYF
>TRBV19|TRBJ2-4
CASSPSGWAKNIQYF
>TRBV10-2|TRBJ2-3
CASSPDRLAGAGTDTQYF
>TRBV11-3|TRBJ2-7
CASSTMMVGTSGNEQYF
>TRBV5-1|TRBJ1-5
CASSLGGSNQPQHF
>TRBV7-2|TRBJ2-5
CASSLAAIGMGETQYF
>TRBV5-6|TRBJ1-2
CASSFWEAGNYGYTF
>TRBV19|TRBJ2-3
CASTLGQAFTDTQYF
>TRBV5-1|TRBJ2-7
CASSQGQGRYEQYF
>TRBV21-1|TRBJ2-7
CASSKAPGDRGTTYEQYF
>TRBV5-4|TRBJ1-1
CASSFNTIRGADTEAFF
>TRBV30|TRBJ2-2
CAWSPPGAGNTGELFF
>TRBV6-6|TRBJ2-3
CASSSTTDTQYF
>TRBV6-6|TRBJ1-3
CASSSRGSSGNTIYF
>TRBV7-2|TRBJ2-3
CASSLDAGWADTQYF
>TRBV7-2|TRBJ2-3
CASSLEMDRRDTQYF
>TRBV28|TRBJ2-7
CASRLQAYQSSYEQYF
>TRBV6-1|TRBJ2-1
CASSEVLGGGGDNEQFF
>TRBV11-2|TRBJ1-1
CASSLVGPGNTEAFF
>TRBV2|TRBJ2-4
CASKGSSIAKNIQYF
>TRBV4-1|TRBJ2-7
CASRKEAGVDDEQYF
>TRBV11-2|TRBJ2-2
CASSLILTGELFF
>TRBV7-2|TRBJ1-1
CASSLGPAAGAFF
>TRBV4-2|TRBJ2-1
CASSQDGTIPVYNEQFF
>TRBV18|TRBJ1-1
CASSQDRLENTEAFF
>TRBV4-2|TRBJ2-7
CASSQESSGRGEQYF
>TRBV6-5|TRBJ1-1
CASSLDRVDTEAFF
>TRBV9|TRBJ2-2
CASSVEGRTGELFF
>TRBV7-2|TRBJ2-1
CATAGPPYNEQFF
>TRBV25-1|TRBJ1-1
CASSEDATGTAIEGAFF
>TRBV30|TRBJ1-2
CAGESGYGYTF
>TRBV20-1|TRBJ2-3
CTASGTDTQYF
>TRBV6-1|TRBJ2-5
CASSESRTSTTQYF
>TRBV7-8|TRBJ1-2
CASSLSDRDYGYTF
>TRBV10-1|TRBJ2-3
CASSDDLGADTQYF
>TRBV25-1|TRBJ1-5
CASSDGGSHQPQHF
>TRBV6-1|TRBJ1-4
CASTLTTNEKLFF